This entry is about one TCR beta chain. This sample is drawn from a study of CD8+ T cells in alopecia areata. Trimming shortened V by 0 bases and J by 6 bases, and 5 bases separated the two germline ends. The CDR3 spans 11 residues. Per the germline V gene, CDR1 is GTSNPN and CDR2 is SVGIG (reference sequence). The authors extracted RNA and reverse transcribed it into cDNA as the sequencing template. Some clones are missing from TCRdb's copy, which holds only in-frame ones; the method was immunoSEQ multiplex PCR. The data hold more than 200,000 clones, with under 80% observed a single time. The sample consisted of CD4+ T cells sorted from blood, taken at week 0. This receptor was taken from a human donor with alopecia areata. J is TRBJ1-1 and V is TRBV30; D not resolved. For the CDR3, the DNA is TGTGCCTGGAGTGTGTTGGCTGAAGCTTTCTTT. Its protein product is CAWSVLAEAFF.